This T cell receptor beta chain derives from a study of T cell responses to AZD1222 COVID-19 vaccine (dated by TCRdb to the early 2020s). With respect to the entire study: AZD1222 recipients whose second dose came at about 4 weeks and those whose second dose came at about 12 weeks were combined into one group, since spike-specific TCR depth and breadth did not differ between the two schedules. Trial participants were enrolled by age into 18-55, 56-69 and 70-plus year subgroups, with roughly 150, 30 and 60 TCR-sequenced participants respectively. TCR sequencing was performed for 230 to 250 trial participants, of whom roughly 200 were given two doses of AZD1222 and around 26 were given two doses of MenACWY control vaccine. What the study reported, not specific to this receptor: Participants were mostly white British, with more females than males. The authors suggested clonal diversity may have been underestimated. Conclusions about previously exposed vaccinees are limited, since just a handful of AZD1222 recipients were seropositive for SARS-CoV-2 at baseline. Because no samples from the day 14 peak response were available, repertoires could be characterized only after the peak T cell response. Reportedly, almost half of the unique spike-specific TCRs recognized epitopes lying outside the regions that are mutated in the B.1.351 and B.1.1.7 variants. Vaccine-associated CD4 TCRs spanned the whole spike protein, with dominant responses in regions 160-218 and 743-854. In the small 56-69-year group, the increase in depth fell short of significance, most likely because of low power. A significant rise in spike-specific TCR breadth and depth was observed after two AZD1222 doses relative to day 0 and relative to MenACWY recipients.

The CDR3 regions of human TCRbeta chains were analyzed by immunosequencing. In the original analysis: TCRs in the repertoires were compared against a reference library of SARS-CoV-2-specific TCRs that had been generated with the MIRA antigen-specificity platform. Breadth was defined as the fraction of unique TCRs that were SARS-CoV-2-associated. Depth was defined as the fraction of total T cells that were SARS-CoV-2-associated. Each spike-specific TCR was assigned to its reactive spike region and to a CD4 or CD8 class using the MIRA data. Log10-transformed breadth and depth values were compared by one-way ANOVA with Sidak's multiple comparisons tests. Drawn from immuneACCESS, this table holds only the in-frame rearrangements with V and J called that TCRdb kept. Clones are partly lost; checked studies trace under half to an unresolved V gene and leave the rest unexplained. The V and J calls and clone size are taken from that table; D and trimming were inferred from the DNA. In this sample the table shows approximately 150,000 clones, 94% of which occur a single time. The ten largest clones take up over 0.95% of the sample.

Inclusive of the bounding cysteine and phenylalanine, the CDR3 is 15 residues long. The DNA shown is the 45-base CDR3, in frame from base 1. Trimming takes 2 bases off V and 3 bases off J; junction bases not matched to a gene: 0. According to the germline V gene, CDR1 reads MRHNA and CDR2 reads SNTAGT. Taking its sample share into account, this clone is medium-sized (0.01 to 0.1%). Its antigen is still unknown. No base quality information exists; no much larger clone differs at one position. The time point tag for this specimen amounts to: baseline before first vaccination. Vaccinee samples were obtained from the UK trials COV001 and COV002, which included a single-blind randomized controlled phase 2/3 trial of AZD1222 (ChAdOx1 nCoV-19) in healthy adults. Trial participant PBMC samples were collected at day 0 and day 28 after the second dose for TCRbeta chain sequencing.

Recombination joined TRBV6-4 with TRBJ2-2; 10 bases in between match TRBD1. The source of this sequence is an adult in good health. Sequences were derived from peripheral blood, sampled on day 0 of AZD1222 vaccination. The CDR3 sequence is CASSDGTGDTGELFF. The base sequence is TGTGCCAGCAGTGACGGGACAGGGGACACCGGGGAGCTGTTTTTT.